Described below is a single T cell receptor beta chain sequence and its context. The sample comes from a study of blood T cell repertoires in COVID-19. The CDR3 runs 13 residues. In germline, CDR1 is SGHDT, CDR2 YYEEEE. The junction had 2 bases not matched to a gene; V was cut back by 4 bases and J by 8 bases. In the original workflow: Amplification of reference gene primers was used by the study to estimate nucleated cell counts. The protocol was immunoSEQ multiplex PCR, while the TCRdb copy is restricted to in-frame clones and leaves out a portion. V, J and clone size are those of that table, while D and trimming were read from the DNA. The table lists more than 35,000 clones, approximately 90% of them singletons, with more than 4% in the top ten.

The sequence derives from a human donor in a cohort sampled during active COVID-19. The sample consisted of peripheral blood. The V and J genes are TRBV5-6 and TRBJ1-3; TRBD1 matches 11 bases. Here the CDR3 DNA reads TGTGCCAGCAGCAGGGGACAGGGGGACACCATATATTTT. It encodes CASSRGQGDTIYF.